This TCR beta chain was obtained from a study of cytomegalovirus exposure and HLA in healthy donors. Vbeta (60) and Jbeta (13) primers were used in the PCR. Measured with immunoSEQ multiplex PCR; TCRdb has only the in-frame clones, and not every one. The data contain over 100,000 clones, nearly 80% of them singletons. Points on this clone: Its matching antigen is unknown.

General study results and limits: In a later analysis, the majority of CMV-associated beta chains seemingly showed HLA restriction.

The CDR3 totals 16 residues. Germline lookup yields CDR1 SGHVS and CDR2 FQNEAQ. Trimming at V came to 3 bases and at J to 12 bases, leaving 14 bases not matched to a gene. The chain couples TRBV7-8 to TRBJ1-6, with 7 nucleotides matching TRBD1. Sequencing was performed on PBMCs. The TCR was taken from a man in his sixties in good health and CMV-seropositive. DNA for the CDR3: TGTGCCAGCAGCTTCACGATGACAGGGAGTTCGGGACCCCTCCACTTT. Residues: CASSFTMTGSSGPLHF.